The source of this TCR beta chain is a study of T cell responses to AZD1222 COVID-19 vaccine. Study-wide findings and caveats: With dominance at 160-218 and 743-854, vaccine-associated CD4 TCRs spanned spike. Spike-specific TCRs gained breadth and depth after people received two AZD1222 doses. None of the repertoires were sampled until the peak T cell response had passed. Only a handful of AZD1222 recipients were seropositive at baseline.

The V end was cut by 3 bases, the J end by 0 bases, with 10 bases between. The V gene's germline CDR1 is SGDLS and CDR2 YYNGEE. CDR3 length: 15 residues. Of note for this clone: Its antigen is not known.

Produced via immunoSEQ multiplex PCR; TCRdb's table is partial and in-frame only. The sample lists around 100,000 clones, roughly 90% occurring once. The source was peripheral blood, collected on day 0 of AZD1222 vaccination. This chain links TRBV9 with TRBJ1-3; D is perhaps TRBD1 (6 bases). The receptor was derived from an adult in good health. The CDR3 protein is CASSGQVFSGNTIYF. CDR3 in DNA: TGTGCCAGCAGCGGACAGGTATTCTCTGGAAACACCATATATTTT.